This is a list of T cell receptor beta chains from one sample in a study of cytomegalovirus exposure and HLA in healthy donors. The protocol was immunoSEQ multiplex PCR, while the TCRdb copy is restricted to in-frame clones and leaves out a portion. This sample has roughly 130,000 clones; more than 65% occur once, and the top ten carry under 3%. The sequenced sample consisted of PBMCs. All receptors derive from a woman aged 18-35 years in good health and CMV-seropositive. The conserved cysteine and the conserved F or W are not part of the CDR3 here. Fields, in order: CDR3 length, V gene, CDR3 protein.

len: 12
v_gene: TRBV18
CDR3aa: ASSPQEKAGELS

len: 16
v_gene: TRBV7-9
CDR3aa: ASSFAAGSGGGAWEQF

len: 12
v_gene: TRBV7-3
CDR3aa: ASSLQGDYTEAF

len: 11
v_gene: TRBV2
CDR3aa: ASSSGMNTEAF

len: 14
v_gene: TRBV19
CDR3aa: ASSIDQGRGTDTQY

len: 11
v_gene: TRBV7-9
CDR3aa: ASSLGADYEQY

len: 13
v_gene: TRBV7-9
CDR3aa: ASSSGTGGAYGYT

len: 14
v_gene: TRBV7-9
CDR3aa: ASSPPRAGPNTEAF

len: 11
v_gene: TRBV10-1
CDR3aa: ASSGPNTDTQY

len: 15
v_gene: TRBV7-8
CDR3aa: ASSPRWAGGRNTEAF

len: 12
v_gene: TRBV4-1
CDR3aa: ASSQGTGVIEAF

len: 13
v_gene: TRBV28
CDR3aa: ASREEPGHLYGYT

len: 13
v_gene: TRBV5-4
CDR3aa: ASSFSGQGTYEQY

len: 13
v_gene: TRBV27
CDR3aa: ASSFTGYSNQPQH

len: 11
v_gene: TRBV25-1
CDR3aa: ASSERSAYEQF

len: 12
v_gene: TRBV7-9
CDR3aa: SSSTGTGPYEQY

len: 10
v_gene: TRBV6-6
CDR3aa: ASSHRGTEAF

len: 9
v_gene: TRBV5-1
CDR3aa: ASTQGDTQY

len: 11
v_gene: TRBV5-1
CDR3aa: ASSMTGVQPQH

len: 11
v_gene: TRBV19
CDR3aa: ASSIDPSGGYT

len: 11
v_gene: TRBV29-1
CDR3aa: SVENPTGIGYT

len: 13
v_gene: TRBV28
CDR3aa: ASSSVAGANYGYT

len: 13
v_gene: TRBV14
CDR3aa: ASSREWARYNEQF

len: 11
v_gene: TRBV19
CDR3aa: ASSAGTATEAF

len: 16
v_gene: TRBV19
CDR3aa: ASSSMVMSSGEPDTQY

len: 14
v_gene: TRBV2
CDR3aa: ASSLTSGGLGRELF

len: 11
v_gene: TRBV5-4
CDR3aa: ASSLGTTSEQF

len: 13
v_gene: TRBV11-1
CDR3aa: ASSLGGTGFSPLH

len: 11
v_gene: TRBV10-1
CDR3aa: ASSPPGLDEQF

len: 11
v_gene: TRBV19
CDR3aa: ASRQQGNTEAF

len: 12
v_gene: TRBV5-5
CDR3aa: ASSRDRGGTEAF

len: 12
v_gene: TRBV7-9
CDR3aa: SSSLSGEGDGYT

len: 12
v_gene: TRBV6-1
CDR3aa: ASTMTLSEGTQY

len: 12
v_gene: TRBV9
CDR3aa: ASSAQGASTEAF

len: 14
v_gene: TRBV4-2
CDR3aa: ASSPQGGGVADTQY

len: 12
v_gene: TRBV5-1
CDR3aa: ASSLDRAQETQY

len: 12
v_gene: TRBV18
CDR3aa: ASSPGRAYNEQF

len: 14
v_gene: TRBV10-1
CDR3aa: ASSDRAGQGTDTQY

len: 13
v_gene: TRBV18
CDR3aa: ASSPEQGANSPLH

len: 13
v_gene: TRBV30
CDR3aa: AWSGLGGRDQPQH

len: 12
v_gene: TRBV6-5
CDR3aa: ASSYGDRRGALH

len: 12
v_gene: TRBV9
CDR3aa: ASSVVAGEGEQY

len: 14
v_gene: TRBV25-1
CDR3aa: ASSESQGALNQPQH

len: 12
v_gene: TRBV19
CDR3aa: ASSPYKNTGELF

len: 10
v_gene: TRBV2
CDR3aa: ASSERSVELF

len: 14
v_gene: TRBV14
CDR3aa: ASRLLGQAYQETQY

len: 14
v_gene: TRBV10-2
CDR3aa: ASSEITGGPSYEQY

len: 13
v_gene: TRBV7-3
CDR3aa: ASSLIAGSNQPQH

len: 9
v_gene: TRBV4-1
CDR3aa: ASSQAGGAF

len: 15
v_gene: TRBV4-2
CDR3aa: ASSQGQTAAGTDTQY

len: 12
v_gene: TRBV7-3
CDR3aa: ASSLGTAVDTQY

len: 12
v_gene: TRBV2
CDR3aa: ASSESLTTQVQY

len: 14
v_gene: TRBV11-2
CDR3aa: ASSRGLAGDTDTQY

len: 13
v_gene: TRBV15
CDR3aa: ATSRQGPASSPLH

len: 15
v_gene: TRBV25-1
CDR3aa: ASSAEQGDRVTDTQY

len: 19
v_gene: TRBV5-1
CDR3aa: ASSLGLAGALFSRSYNEQF

len: 14
v_gene: TRBV25-1
CDR3aa: ASSQTGGGPYNEQF

len: 14
v_gene: TRBV11-2
CDR3aa: ASSLAPGVNTGELF

len: 12
v_gene: TRBV5-4
CDR3aa: ASKQDRGLGELF